These 29 T cell receptor beta chains share one sample of origin, sequenced in a study of metastatic and nonmetastatic thyroid tumors. TCRdb re-clonotyped the PCR reads via MiXCR. The sample has some 20,000 clones; about 15% are singletons. Ahead of thyroid surgery, no patient had received treatment of any kind. The sample taken for sequencing was blood. These receptors were taken from a male donor with papillary thyroid cancer or a benign thyroid nodule (not recorded which). Some clones in this sample may be carry-over from other donors' samples.

Regarding this clone: A read error may be the cause here, since a much bigger clone is one base away. V usage is TRBV4-1 and J usage is TRBJ2-1; D may correspond to TRBD1 or TRBD2 (5 bases each). The CDR3 is 14 amino acids. V lost 0 bases to trimming and J lost 9 bases, with 12 bases between them. CDR1 and CDR2 from the germline V gene are MGHRA and YSYEKL. The CDR3 loop reads CASSQEWGYGEQFF. As DNA, the CDR3 is TGCGCCAGCAGCCAAGAGTGGGGGTATGGTGAGCAGTTCTTC.

Many counts were recorded for this clone. The chain combines TRBV3-1 with TRBJ2-1; 8 nucleotides align to TRBD2. Germline assignment: CDR1 LGHDT and CDR2 YNNKEL (reference sequence). The CDR3 extends over 14 amino acids. J gave up 9 bases and V 2 bases, and 6 bases lay outside the gene matches. The CDR3 protein is CASSQSGSGREQFF. The CDR3 DNA follows: TGTGCCAGCAGCCAAAGCGGGAGTGGGCGTGAGCAGTTCTTC.

Regarding this clone: One end of the junction varies from germline; a read error may be responsible. The chain links TRBV14 to TRBJ2-5; D is ambiguous. CDR1 and CDR2 (germline): SGHDN, FVKESK. This CDR3 spans 10 amino acids. CDR3 in amino acids: CANSQETQYF. CDR3 nucleotides: TGTGCCAACAGCCAAGAGACCCAGTACTTC.

This chain links TRBV5-1 with TRBJ2-7, with 9 bases lining up with TRBD1. The CDR3 has 14 residues. V lost 3 bases and J lost 3; bases outside the gene matches: 4. Looked up from germline, CDR1 is SGHRS and CDR2 is YFSETQ. CDR3 sequence (DNA): TGCGCCAGCAGCTGGCGACAGGGGGACTACGAGCAGTACTTC. It encodes CASSWRQGDYEQYF.

Ten or more counts support this clone. The rearrangement links TRBV9 to TRBJ1-1; D ambiguous. This CDR3 is 14 amino acids long. Trimming took 3 bases from V and 1 from J, leaving 10 bases between them. The germline CDR1 and CDR2 sequences are SGDLS and YYNGEE. DNA for the CDR3: TGTGCCAGCAGCGGCCCCGGGAAGAACACTGAAGCTTTCTTT. Translation: CASSGPGKNTEAFF.

Many counts were recorded for this clone. The chain has TRBV5-1 and TRBJ1-4; 8 bases map to TRBD1. Looked up from germline, CDR1 is SGHRS and CDR2 is YFSETQ. V lost 7 bases, J lost 5 bases, and 16 bases stayed unmatched. CDR3 length equals 17 residues. Written as DNA, the CDR3 is TGCGCCAGCCCCGCCCCGGGACAGGTGGTTACAAATGAAAAACTGTTTTTT. Protein: CASPAPGQVVTNEKLFF. The full variable domain, in which reference TRBV5-1 and TRBJ1-4 provide the parts outside the CDR3, is KAGVTQTPRYLIKTRGQQVTLSCSPISGHRSVSWYQQTPGQGLQFLFEYFSETQRNKGNFPGRFSGRQFSNSRSEMNVSTLELGDSALYLCASPAPGQVVTNEKLFFGSGTQLSVL.

This clone was counted many times. The chain joins TRBV5-1 to TRBJ2-5; D may be TRBD1 (8 bases). Germline-derived CDR1 and CDR2 are SGHRS and YFSETQ. CDR3 size: 16 residues. V lost 2 bases and J 5 bases, leaving 19 bases between the germline ends. The CDR3 here is CASSFGQGGFQETQYF. The CDR3 bases are TGCGCCAGCAGCTTCGGACAGGGAGGGTTCCAGGAGACCCAGTACTTC.

This clone showed up many times. The V gene is TRBV10-1, the J gene TRBJ2-2; D is uncertain. The CDR3 has 13 amino acids. The ends were cut back, 4 bases at V and 4 bases at J, with 7 bases in the middle. CDR1 is WNHNN and CDR2 is SYGVQD in the germline V gene (reference sequence). For the CDR3, the DNA is TGCGCCAGCAGTGCAAAGGTCACCGGGGAGCTGTTTTTT. Its protein is CASSAKVTGELFF.

Ten or more counts support this clone. The CDR3 here is CSVEESSSGRGYGYTF. The CDR3 DNA reads as TGCAGCGTTGAAGAGAGCTCTTCGGGAAGGGGTTATGGCTACACCTTC. The rearrangement links TRBV29-1 to TRBJ1-2; the D gene is possibly TRBD1 (5 bases). This CDR3 region has 16 residues. Deletions cut 0 bases from V and 5 bases from J, with 19 bases between. Germline V gene data show CDR1 as SQVTM and CDR2 as ANQGSEA.

This clone has a count of ten or more. The V and J genes are TRBV19 and TRBJ2-2, with D perhaps matching TRBD2 (5 bases). CDR3 length: 14 residues. The V gene's germline CDR1 is LNHDA and CDR2 SQIVND (reference sequence). The V end lost 3 bases, the J end lost 7 bases, and 12 bases lay between the germline ends. The CDR3 sequence is CASSILGVGGELFF. CDR3 coding DNA: TGTGCCAGTAGTATCCTCGGGGTAGGCGGGGAGCTGTTTTTT.

This clone was picked up many times. This rearrangement joins TRBV24-1 to TRBJ2-2; D might be TRBD1 (5 bases). The CDR3 runs to 14 residues. The V end was cut by 8 bases, the J end by 0 bases, with 9 bases between. Per germline, CDR1 KGHDR and CDR2 SFDVKD. CDR3 loop: CATMKGTNTGELFF. CDR3 nucleotides: TGTGCCACCATGAAGGGGACGAACACCGGGGAGCTGTTTTTT.

Of note for this clone: The junction and the germline gene differ at one end; a read error may be behind it. The chain combines TRBV5-5 with TRBJ2-7; D uncertain. The CDR3 runs to 13 residues. Germline CDR1 SGHKS, CDR2 YYEKEE (reference sequence). The DNA for the CDR3 is TGTGCCAGCACCTTGGAGTCCGATTACGAGCAGTACTTC. Protein: CASTLESDYEQYF.

This clone was picked up many times. The J gene is TRBJ2-5, the V gene TRBV5-1; no clear D gene. The V end lost 5 bases, the J end lost 4 bases, and 9 bases lay between the germline ends. Germline loops: CDR1 SGHRS, CDR2 YFSETQ. The CDR3 consists of 12 residues. The DNA for the CDR3 is TGCGCCAGCAGGTCCGTAAGAGAGACCCAGTACTTC. Protein sequence: CASRSVRETQYF.

The J gene is TRBJ1-2, the V gene TRBV4-1; 9 bases are a match to TRBD1. CDR3 length: 18 amino acids. Germline V gene lookup returns CDR1 MGHRA and CDR2 YSYEKL. With 0 bases clipped from V and 4 bases from J, the junction kept 12 bases outside the gene matches. The CDR3 spells CASSQESWDRDFFYGYTF. CDR3 in DNA: TGCGCCAGCAGCCAAGAATCGTGGGACAGGGACTTTTTCTATGGCTACACCTTC.

This clone is labeled as medium-sized. This rearrangement joins TRBV28 to TRBJ2-3; 12 bases match TRBD2. V dropped 4 bases and J dropped 2; count of bases not matched to a gene: 13. The CDR3 is made up of 19 amino acids. CDR1 is MDHEN, CDR2 SYDVKM, per germline. The CDR3 loop is CASSSIFTLAGGLTDTQYF. CDR3 DNA sequence: TGTGCCAGCAGTTCCATCTTTACTCTAGCGGGAGGGCTCACAGATACGCAGTATTTT. Together with reference TRBV28 and TRBJ2-3, the CDR3 gives the full variable domain: DVKVTQSSRYLVKRTGEKVFLECVQDMDHENMFWYRQDPGLGLRLIYFSYDVKMKEKGDIPEGYSVSREKKERFSLILESASTNQTSMYLCASSSIFTLAGGLTDTQYFGPGTRLTVL.

V is TRBV5-4 and J is TRBJ1-1; 7 positions agree with TRBD1. With V trimmed by 3 bases and J by 4 bases, 12 bases remained unmatched. CDR3 size: 16 residues. Germline V lookup: CDR1 SGHNT, CDR2 YYREEE (reference sequence). The CDR3 protein is CASSSRARGPFTEAFF. Here the CDR3 DNA reads TGTGCCAGCAGCTCCCGAGCTAGGGGGCCGTTCACTGAAGCTTTCTTT.

This clone was found many times. J is TRBJ1-5 and V is TRBV6-5, with no clear D. This CDR3 region has 15 residues. Per the germline V gene, CDR1 is MNHEY and CDR2 is SVGAGI. V shed 0 bases and J shed 5 bases, with 11 bases lying between them. CDR3 amino acids: CASSYSYRGHQPQHF. CDR3 in DNA: TGTGCCAGCAGTTACTCTTATCGCGGTCATCAGCCCCAGCATTTT.

The chain combines TRBV30 with TRBJ1-2; D gene ambiguous. V was pared by 2 bases and J by 7 bases, with 14 bases between. The germline gives CDR1 GTSNPN, CDR2 SVGIG (reference sequence). The length of the CDR3 is 13 residues. DNA for the CDR3: TGTGCCTGGAGTATCGGGGATGTCGTTGGCTACACCTTC. This encodes CAWSIGDVVGYTF.

At least ten counts were recorded for this clone. The V gene is TRBV9, the J gene TRBJ1-3, with no clear D. The CDR3 runs to 15 residues. V lost 7 bases, J lost 4 bases, and 18 bases lay in between. Germline values: CDR1 SGDLS, CDR2 YYNGEE. CDR3 loop: CASDSTPGRGNTIYF. Written as DNA, the CDR3 is TGTGCCAGCGATTCCACCCCTGGTAGGGGAAACACCATATATTTT.

This chain joins TRBV19 and TRBJ2-2; 8 bases map to TRBD1. CDR1 and CDR2 (germline): LNHDA, SQIVND (reference sequence). V was pared by 5 bases and J by 6 bases, with 5 bases of the junction left unmatched. The CDR3 is 14 residues long. The CDR3 DNA reads TGTGCCAGTAGTGGATTGACAGGGGCCGGGGAGCTGTTTTTT. It codes for CASSGLTGAGELFF.

This clone has more than one count but fewer than ten. One end of the junction fails to match germline, which may point to a read error. The CDR3 DNA is TGTGTCAGCAGGGAGGGGGTGACTAATGAAAAACTGTTTTTT. This codes for CVSREGVTNEKLFF. The rearrangement links TRBV12-3 or TRBV12-4 to TRBJ1-4; perhaps TRBD1 as D (6 bases). CDR3 length: 14 amino acids.

This clone is deemed medium-sized. CDR3 in DNA: TGCGCCAGCAGCCAAAATTCACAGGGCTGGGGAGATACGCAGTATTTT. Its protein product is CASSQNSQGWGDTQYF. The chain uses TRBV4-3 and TRBJ2-3; a weak D match, TRBD1 (6 bases). Germline-derived CDR1 and CDR2 are LGHNA and YSLEER. Trimming shortened V by 2 bases and J by 5 bases, and 17 bases separated the two germline ends. CDR3 length: 16 residues.

The CDR3 DNA follows: TGTGCCTGGACTGGCAGGTGTACAGATACGCAGTATTTT. This gives the protein CAWTGRCTDTQYF. The V and J genes are TRBV30 and TRBJ2-3; D is unclear. The germline V and J ends were trimmed by 4 bases and 3 bases, with 11 bases remaining between them. The length of the CDR3 is 13 residues. The V gene's germline CDR1 is GTSNPN and CDR2 SVGIG (reference sequence).

This clone was counted at least ten times. The chain is built from TRBV13 and TRBJ2-1; D is possibly TRBD2 (6 bases). The CDR3 has 16 amino acids. CDR1 PRHDT and CDR2 FYEKMQ come from the germline V gene (reference sequence). Between the trimmed V and J ends, which lost 4 bases and 0 bases, there was a span of 13 bases. The CDR3 nucleotides are TGTGCCAGCAGCTGGGGTAGCGGATACTCCTACAATGAGCAGTTCTTC. Translating it yields CASSWGSGYSYNEQFF. Complete variable domain (other parts from reference TRBV13 and TRBJ2-1): AAGVIQSPRHLIKEKRETATLKCYPIPRHDTVYWYQQGPGQDPQFLISFYEKMQSDKGSIPDRFSAQQFSDYHSELNMSSLELGDSALYFCASSWGSGYSYNEQFFGPGTRLTVL.

This clone was detected only a few times. The chain couples TRBV28 to TRBJ2-7; 9 bases fit TRBD1. CDR3 size: 15 residues. V was clipped by 5 bases and J by 4 bases; unmatched bases: 9. From germline, CDR1 is MDHEN and CDR2 SYDVKM. CDR3 region: CASSVAGTGSYEQYF. The CDR3 nucleotides are TGTGCCAGCAGTGTCGCCGGGACAGGGAGTTACGAGCAGTACTTC.

This clone was observed many times. V is TRBV9 and J is TRBJ2-3; maybe TRBD2 (6 bases). Germline V CDR1 and CDR2: SGDLS, YYNGEE. The CDR3 has 13 residues. Trimming left V 0 bases short and J 14 bases short, with 16 bases between. CDR3 loop: CASSVVGDSPGYF. The CDR3 DNA reads TGTGCCAGCAGCGTAGTTGGGGACTCCCCCGGGTATTTT.

This clone came up a few times. V and J are TRBV6-5 and TRBJ2-7; D call uncertain. With 0 bases removed from V and 5 bases from J, the gap between germline ends came to 11 bases. CDR1 MNHEY and CDR2 SVGAGI come from the germline V gene. This CDR3 has 14 amino acids. The CDR3: CASSYSPGRDEQYF. CDR3 sequence (DNA): TGTGCCAGCAGTTACTCTCCAGGCCGGGACGAGCAGTACTTC.

As regards this clone: One end of the junction does not line up with germline, which may come from a read error. V is TRBV15 and J is TRBJ1-3; no clear D. Germline CDR1 is LNHNV and CDR2 is YYDKDF (reference sequence). The CDR3 consists of 14 residues. The CDR3 sequence: CATSRARRGNTTYF. The CDR3 coding sequence is TGTGCCACCAGCAGGGCGCGGCGGGGAAACACCACATATTTT.

This clone was seen many times. J is TRBJ2-1 and V is TRBV27; D not certain. The CDR3 sequence is 14 residues long. The germline V and J ends were trimmed by 2 bases and 7 bases, with 12 bases remaining between them. CDR1 MNHEY and CDR2 SMNVEV come from the germline V gene (reference sequence). The CDR3: CASSLTISRNEQFF. CDR3 sequence (DNA): TGTGCCAGCAGTTTAACGATTTCAAGGAATGAGCAGTTCTTC.